This entry lists 28 T cell receptor beta chains sequenced from one sample in a study of T cells after yellow fever vaccination. TCRdb re-derived calls from the 5' RACE reads in MiXCR, one entry per CDR3 protein. The repertoire holds 300,000 to 350,000 distinct CDR3 sequences, with roughly 4.3% as singletons. Material: PBMCs, obtained 5 days after the yellow fever booster vaccination. Every receptor here comes from a man between 18 and 35 years old who received the YFV17D yellow fever vaccine.

This clonotype was seen repeatedly, ten times or more. This chain joins TRBV6-2 or TRBV6-3 and TRBJ1-2; possible D gene TRBD1, 6 bases. The CDR3 contains 14 residues. Germline V gene sequence: CDR1 MNHEY, CDR2 SVGEGT. V was shortened by 2 bases and J by 3 bases, with 10 bases between the two germline ends. CDR3: CASSYGPGDYGYTF. DNA for the CDR3: TGTGCCAGCAGTTACGGGCCAGGGGACTATGGCTACACCTTC.

The chain employs TRBV4-2 and TRBJ2-3; 8 bases map to TRBD2. Looked up from germline, CDR1 is LGHNA and CDR2 is YNFKEQ. This CDR3 is 21 amino acids long. V gave up 0 bases and J gave up 0 bases; unmatched junction bases: 17. CDR3 loop: CASSQESGGARARLSTDTQYF. CDR3 coding DNA: TGTGCCAGCAGCCAAGAATCCGGGGGGGCCAGAGCTCGCCTCAGCACAGATACGCAGTATTTT.

The V and J genes are TRBV4-2 and TRBJ2-3, with TRBD2 matching 8 bases. This CDR3 is built from 16 residues. Looked up from germline, CDR1 is LGHNA and CDR2 is YNFKEQ. The V and J ends lost 3 bases and 4 bases, in that order; junction bases with no gene match: 9. CDR3 residues: CASSHTRGGIADTQYF. As DNA, the CDR3 is TGTGCCAGCAGCCATACCCGGGGGGGCATCGCAGATACGCAGTATTTT.

This clonotype was seen more than once but under ten times. This chain links TRBV5-1 with TRBJ2-2; D call uncertain. Germline V CDR1 and CDR2: SGHRS, YFSETQ. The CDR3 runs to 15 residues. V lost 0 bases to trimming and J lost 3 bases, with 9 bases between them. The CDR3 region is CASSLVGIDTGELFF. CDR3 coding DNA: TGCGCCAGCAGCTTGGTAGGGATCGACACCGGGGAGCTGTTTTTT.

This clonotype came up a few times. The rearrangement joins TRBV4-3 to TRBJ2-1; 8 bases are shared with TRBD2. V gave up 4 bases and J gave up 7 bases; unmatched junction bases: 6. CDR3 length: 14 amino acids. Germline-derived CDR1 and CDR2 are LGHNA and YSLEER. CDR3 sequence (DNA): TGCGCCAGCAGCCCCGGGGGGGGTTTGAATGAGCAGTTCTTC. This gives the protein CASSPGGGLNEQFF.

This clonotype appeared a few times. This chain uses TRBV5-4 with TRBJ2-5; 10 positions match TRBD1. The CDR3 runs 15 residues. Germline trimming cut 4 bases from V and 6 bases from J; bases unmatched to any gene: 9. CDR1 and CDR2 from the germline V gene are SGHNT and YYREEE (reference sequence). Here the CDR3 DNA reads TGTGCCAGCAGCCGCTGGGGACAGGGGAGGAAGACCCAGTACTTC. The encoded protein is CASSRWGQGRKTQYF.

This clonotype was observed at least ten times. The V gene is TRBV5-1, the J gene TRBJ2-3; D might be TRBD1 (6 bases). CDR1 is SGHRS and CDR2 is YFSETQ in the germline V gene. Trimming cost V 6 bases and J 3 bases, with 20 bases left between them. This CDR3 spans 16 amino acids. CDR3 nucleotide sequence: TGCGCCAGCAACCGAATCACAGGGATCGCGACAGATACGCAGTATTTT. Protein sequence: CASNRITGIATDTQYF.

The gene calls are TRBV21-1 and TRBJ2-1; the table's D call TRBD2 went unverified against the DNA. TRBV21-1 is flagged as a pseudogene. The CDR3 is made up of 15 amino acids. CDR3 coding DNA: TGTGCCAGCAGCACGACCCGGGAGGGCCGAAATGAGCAGTTCTTC. It specifies CASSTTREGRNEQFF.

This clonotype was seen repeatedly, ten times or more. The rearrangement links TRBV18 to TRBJ2-2; 11 nucleotides align to TRBD2. The CDR3 contains 15 residues. Germline V gives CDR1 KGHSH, CDR2 LQKENI. V was clipped by 5 bases and J by 6 bases; unmatched bases: 5. CDR3 DNA: TGTGCCAGCTCATCGACTAGCGGGGAATCCGGGGAGCTGTTTTTT. This gives the protein CASSSTSGESGELFF.

In this sample, this clonotype turned up a few times. V and J are TRBV10-3 and TRBJ1-2, with D hard to call. Germline V gene data show CDR1 as ENHRY and CDR2 as SYGVKD. The CDR3 has 14 amino acids. Trimming took 3 bases from V and 4 from J, leaving 12 bases between them. The CDR3 region has the DNA TGTGCCATCAGTGAAGGCCAGCAACTCTATGGCTACACCTTC. Translated: CAISEGQQLYGYTF.

In its sample, this clonotype was seen a few times. Written as DNA, the CDR3 is TGTGCCAGCAGTTCCGGGCAGGCTGGGGAGACCCAGTACTTC. This sequence encodes CASSSGQAGETQYF. V gene TRBV6-2 or TRBV6-3 combines with J gene TRBJ2-5; D is uncertain. V was shortened by 4 bases and J by 5 bases, with 14 bases between the two germline ends. The CDR3 runs to 14 residues. The germline gives CDR1 MNHEY, CDR2 SVGEGT.

This clonotype was seen many times. This chain joins TRBV7-2 and TRBJ2-5, with a weak D call TRBD2 (6 bases). Germline V CDR1 and CDR2: SGHTA, FQGNSA. The CDR3 covers 16 residues. Between the trimmed V and J ends, which lost 2 bases and 9 bases, there was a span of 22 bases. This CDR3 reads CASSLLRVTSRLAQYF. CDR3 in DNA: TGTGCCAGCAGCTTACTTCGAGTTACTAGCAGGCTGGCCCAGTACTTC. The full variable domain, its missing parts supplied by reference TRBV7-2 and TRBJ2-5, is GAGVSQSPSNKVTEKGKDVELRCDPISGHTALYWYRQSLGQGLEFLIYFQGNSAPDKSGLPSDRFSAERTGGSVSTLTIQRTQQEDSAVYLCASSLLRVTSRLAQYFGPGTRLLVL.

The chain is built from TRBV12-3 or TRBV12-4 and TRBJ1-1; D unresolved. CDR3 length: 13 residues. V was trimmed by 2 bases and J by 6 bases, leaving 10 bases between them. DNA of the CDR3: TGTGCCAGCAGTTTAATGGGGTTTGCTGAAGCTTTCTTT. This encodes CASSLMGFAEAFF.

The V and J genes are TRBV12-3 or TRBV12-4 and TRBJ2-1; 9 bases are a match to TRBD2. Trimming took 5 bases from V and 1 from J; bases not matched to a gene: 6. The CDR3 has 16 amino acids. CDR3 nucleotide sequence: TGTGCCAGCAGTCCCTCCCTAGCGGGGTCCTACAATGAGCAGTTCTTC. It is translated as CASSPSLAGSYNEQFF.

This clonotype was counted at least ten times. The CDR3 spells CASSLVEAQAFF. CDR3 bases: TGTGCCAGCAGCTTAGTGGAGGCTCAAGCTTTCTTT. The chain carries TRBV7-8 and TRBJ1-1; D is unclear. Germline CDR1 is SGHVS and CDR2 is FQNEAQ. The CDR3 sequence is 12 residues long. V lost 1 base and J 9 bases, leaving 9 bases between the germline ends.

In its sample, this clonotype was seen a few times. This chain links TRBV5-1 with TRBJ2-2; a weak D match, TRBD2 (5 bases). CDR1 and CDR2 from the germline V gene are SGHRS and YFSETQ. The CDR3 has 16 residues. Trimming took 4 bases from V and 0 from J, leaving 13 bases between them. The CDR3 is CASSRGSAANTGELFF. As DNA, the CDR3 is TGCGCCAGCAGCCGGGGAAGCGCAGCGAACACCGGGGAGCTGTTTTTT.

This clonotype was found a few times. The chain couples TRBV18 to TRBJ1-3; TRBD1 might be the D (5 bases). The germline V gene encodes CDR1 KGHSH and CDR2 LQKENI. The germline V and J ends were trimmed by 2 bases and 1 base, with 12 bases remaining between them. CDR3 size: 16 residues. DNA for the CDR3: TGTGCCAGCTCACCATCGGGTGGGGGATCTGGAAACACCATATATTTT. This encodes CASSPSGGGSGNTIYF.

This clonotype occurred many times. The chain combines TRBV4-2 with TRBJ2-2; possibly TRBD2 for D (6 bases). Germline V gene lookup returns CDR1 LGHNA and CDR2 YNFKEQ. The CDR3 runs to 14 residues. Trimming cost V 3 bases and J 6 bases, with 11 bases left between them. This CDR3 reads CASSHPTRAGELFF. For the CDR3, the DNA is TGTGCCAGCAGCCACCCGACTAGAGCCGGGGAGCTGTTTTTT.

This sequence joins TRBV18 and TRBJ2-3; TRBD2 agrees at 10 bases. The length of the CDR3 is 16 residues. The ends lost 0 bases at V and 4 bases at J; junction bases unmatched: 4. CDR1 KGHSH and CDR2 LQKENI come from the germline V gene. The CDR3 region is CASSPPSSGRADTQYF. The CDR3 nucleotides are TGTGCCAGCTCACCACCTAGCAGCGGGAGGGCAGATACGCAGTATTTT.

This clonotype was recorded at least ten times. The chain combines TRBV4-3 with TRBJ2-2, with D unclear. The V end lost 1 base, the J end lost 0 bases, and 9 bases lay between the germline ends. Per germline, CDR1 LGHNA and CDR2 YSLEER. The CDR3 has 16 residues. The CDR3 nucleotides read TGCGCCAGCAGCCAAGGGGTGAAAGCGAACACCGGGGAGCTGTTTTTT. Residues: CASSQGVKANTGELFF.

This clonotype was observed a handful of times. V and J are TRBV9 and TRBJ1-4, with 9 bases matching TRBD1. V shed 3 bases, J shed 5 bases, and the junction held 8 bases outside the gene matches. CDR1 is SGDLS, CDR2 YYNGEE, per germline. The CDR3 runs 16 residues. DNA of the CDR3: TGTGCCAGCAGCGCCGACCATGGGACAGGGAATGAAAAACTGTTTTTT. Its protein product is CASSADHGTGNEKLFF.

In DNA, the CDR3 is TGCAGTGCTAGAGCCGGACAGACGTACACAGATACGCAGTATTTT. Translating it yields CSARAGQTYTDTQYF. The chain uses TRBV20-1 and TRBJ2-3; tentatively, D is TRBD1 (6 bases). V was clipped by 1 base and J by 2 bases, with 13 bases between them. CDR3 size: 15 residues. Germline V gene lookup returns CDR1 DFQATT and CDR2 SNEGSKA (reference sequence).

This clonotype was counted only a few times. V gene TRBV9 combines with J gene TRBJ2-7; D gene uncertain. From germline, CDR1 is SGDLS and CDR2 YYNGEE. There are 15 residues in the CDR3. V lost 0 bases, J lost 1 base, and 11 bases lay in between. Here the CDR3 reads CASSVGLVRSYEQYF. The CDR3 coding sequence is TGTGCCAGCAGCGTAGGGTTGGTCCGATCCTACGAGCAGTACTTC.

This clonotype was recorded at least ten times. The rearrangement joins TRBV12-3 or TRBV12-4 to TRBJ1-5; TRBD1 aligns across 11 bases. The V gene end was trimmed by 3 bases and the J gene end by 6 bases; junction bases not matched to a gene: 4. The CDR3 totals 15 residues. The CDR3 sequence is CASSFGQGASQPQHF. The CDR3 DNA follows: TGTGCCAGCAGTTTCGGACAGGGGGCTAGTCAGCCCCAGCATTTT.

The CDR3 nucleotides are TGTGCCACCGGGCCCTCTGGAAACACCATATATTTT. Translating gives CATGPSGNTIYF. J is TRBJ1-3 and V is TRBV12-3 or TRBV12-4, with unresolved D. This CDR3 is 12 amino acids long. Trimming left V 10 bases short and J 0 bases short, with 7 bases between.

The J gene is TRBJ1-4, the V gene TRBV19; D is undetermined. The CDR3 loop spans 15 amino acids. The germline V gene has CDR1 LNHDA and CDR2 SQIVND (reference sequence). V lost 2 bases and J lost 4, with 11 bases in between. CDR3: CASSIRRPLNEKLFF. The DNA for the CDR3 is TGTGCCAGTAGTATACGACGGCCGCTTAATGAAAAACTGTTTTTT.

This clonotype was counted a few times. The J gene is TRBJ1-4, the V gene TRBV7-7; D is perhaps TRBD1 (5 bases). Trimming took off 5 bases at V and 3 bases at J, with 25 bases between the two ends. This CDR3 is 19 amino acids long. From germline, CDR1 is SSHAT and CDR2 FNYEAQ (reference sequence). CDR3 coding DNA: TGTGCCAGCAGCCTAGGGGACCATCCCGGAAAACCGGCTAATGAAAAACTGTTTTTT. Amino acids: CASSLGDHPGKPANEKLFF.

The rearrangement joins TRBV6-6 to TRBJ1-2, with TRBD1 matching over 7 bases. V shed 0 bases and J 6 bases; nucleotides not matched to a gene: 4. Looked up from germline, CDR1 is MNHNY and CDR2 is SVGAGI (reference sequence). The CDR3 length is 14 residues. CDR3 protein: CASSYSTQGDGYTF. The CDR3 coding sequence is TGTGCCAGCAGTTACTCGACGCAGGGGGATGGCTACACCTTC.